The 8 T cell receptor beta chains below were found in one sample sequenced in a study of tumor and adjacent non-tumor tissue in lung cancer. TCRbeta libraries were built with three rounds of nested PCR, modified from ARM-PCR. MiXCR was run by TCRdb on the multiplex PCR reads, yielding one entry per CDR3 protein. This sample has fewer than 120,000 distinct CDR3 sequences, with over 75% found just once. This sample's RNA came from whole unsorted tissue. Specimen: lung tumor tissue. These receptors all stem from a man between 65 and 79 years old with non-small cell lung cancer.

Only a few counts were recorded for this clonotype. This chain connects TRBV11-2 to TRBJ2-7, with no clear D. The CDR3 contains 13 residues. The V gene's germline CDR1 is SGHAT and CDR2 FQNNGV. CDR3 bases: TGTGCTAACAGCCAATGGACCGAGCGAGAGCAGTACTTC. As protein: CANSQWTEREQYF. Together with reference TRBV11-2 and TRBJ2-7, the CDR3 gives the full variable domain: EAGVAQSPRYKIIEKRQSVAFWCNPISGHATLYWYQQILGQGPKLLIQFQNNGVVDDSQLPKDRFSAERLKGVDSTLKIQPAKLEDSAVYLCANSQWTEREQYFGPGTRLTVT.

This clonotype has a single count. At one boundary the junction diverges from the germline segment, which might be a read error. The V and J genes are TRBV29-1 and TRBJ2-7, with D perhaps given as TRBD1 or TRBD2 (5 bases each). Germline V CDR1 and CDR2: SQVTM, ANQGSEA. The CDR3 is 15 residues long. The CDR3 DNA sequence: TGCAGCGTTGAAGCATCGGGACCCCTGACCTACAAGCAGTATTTC. This codes for CSVEASGPLTYKQYF.

In the case of this clonotype: Relative to the germline gene, one junction end is altered; a read error may explain this. The chain carries TRBV6-2 or TRBV6-3 and TRBJ2-3, with D perhaps TRBD1 (5 bases). This CDR3 is 15 amino acids long. CDR1 MNHEY and CDR2 SVGEGT come from the germline V gene. The CDR3 coding sequence is TGTGTCAGCAGTTACCGGGCCTCGCAGACAGATACGCAGTATTTC. This translates into CVSSYRASQTDTQYF.

Points on this clonotype: One end of the junction varies from germline; a read error may be responsible. The J gene is TRBJ2-2, the V gene TRBV29-1; TRBD1 or TRBD2 may be the D gene (5 bases each). The CDR3 has 14 amino acids. Germline loops: CDR1 SQVTM, CDR2 ANQGSEA. CDR3 protein: CSALEVRNTGALFF. The DNA for the CDR3 is TGCAGCGCCCTAGAGGTAAGGAACACCGGGGCGCTGTTTTTT.

A note on this clonotype: A much larger clone differs from this one at a single base, so this may be a read error. This chain connects TRBV20-1 to TRBJ1-6; D remains unclear. This CDR3 is 15 amino acids long. The germline gives CDR1 DFQATT, CDR2 SNEGSKA (reference sequence). The V end was cut by 3 bases, the J end by 2 bases, with 11 bases between. CDR3 nucleotides: TGCAGTGCTAGGACCCCAGGAACCTATAATTCACCCCTCCACTTT. As protein: CSARTPGTYNSPLHF.

This clonotype appeared a single time. At one end the junction does not follow the germline gene, possibly because of a read error. The gene calls are TRBV6-2 or TRBV6-3 and TRBJ2-5, with 11 bases fitting TRBD2. Germline CDR1 and CDR2: MNHEY and SVGEGT. The CDR3 length is 14 residues. The CDR3 protein is CATEGLAASKTQYF. In nucleotides, the CDR3 is TGTGCCACCGAGGGACTAGCGGCGTCAAAGACCCAGTACTTT.

As to this clonotype: This may come from a read error, since a much larger clone is one base off. The chain employs TRBV20-1 and TRBJ2-5; D gene uncertain. Trimming cost V 2 bases and J 4 bases, with 8 bases left between them. This CDR3 region has 12 residues. CDR1 is DFQATT, CDR2 SNEGSKA, per germline (reference sequence). The DNA for the CDR3 is TGCAGTGCTAGACCCATGGCAGAGACCCAGTACTTC. This codes for CSARPMAETQYF.

Note on this clonotype: The junction and the germline gene differ at one end; a read error may be behind it. The chain is built from TRBV29-1 and TRBJ2-5; D is undetermined. Germline values: CDR1 SQVTM, CDR2 ANQGSEA. The CDR3 has 11 amino acids. CDR3 region: CRVENSETQYF. Here the CDR3 DNA reads TGCAGGGTTGAGAATAGTGAGACCCAGTACTTC.